This T cell receptor beta chain was recovered during a study of blood T cells in healthy people across ages. Study-wide results and limits: PBMCs that were unsorted prevented a conclusive naive versus antigen-experienced comparison. Age advanced and TCR beta diversity per million T cells fell, roughly linearly.

At least 6 micrograms of total RNA were extracted per sample. Notes on this clonotype: Its antigen is unidentified.

CDR3 length equals 16 residues. Trimming removed 0 bases from V and 0 bases from J, with 6 bases in between. CDR1 is ENHRY, CDR2 SYGVKD, per germline. For the second PCR, which ran for about 7 to 12 cycles, a sample-barcoded 5' primer and a J-beta primer mix were used. All samples yielded 2.5 million or more CDR3-containing paired-end reads. Via MiXCR, TCRdb re-called the 5' RACE reads, giving one row per CDR3 protein. This sample has about 1.4 million distinct CDR3 sequences; around 59% occur once, and the top ten carry 6.7%. Sample: blood. The rearrangement uses TRBV10-3 and TRBJ2-6; no clear D. The origin of this receptor is a man younger than 35 in good health. The CDR3 bases are TGTGCCATCAGTGAGTCGACGAGCTCTGGGGCCAACGTCCTGACTTTC. Translating gives CAISESTSSGANVLTF.